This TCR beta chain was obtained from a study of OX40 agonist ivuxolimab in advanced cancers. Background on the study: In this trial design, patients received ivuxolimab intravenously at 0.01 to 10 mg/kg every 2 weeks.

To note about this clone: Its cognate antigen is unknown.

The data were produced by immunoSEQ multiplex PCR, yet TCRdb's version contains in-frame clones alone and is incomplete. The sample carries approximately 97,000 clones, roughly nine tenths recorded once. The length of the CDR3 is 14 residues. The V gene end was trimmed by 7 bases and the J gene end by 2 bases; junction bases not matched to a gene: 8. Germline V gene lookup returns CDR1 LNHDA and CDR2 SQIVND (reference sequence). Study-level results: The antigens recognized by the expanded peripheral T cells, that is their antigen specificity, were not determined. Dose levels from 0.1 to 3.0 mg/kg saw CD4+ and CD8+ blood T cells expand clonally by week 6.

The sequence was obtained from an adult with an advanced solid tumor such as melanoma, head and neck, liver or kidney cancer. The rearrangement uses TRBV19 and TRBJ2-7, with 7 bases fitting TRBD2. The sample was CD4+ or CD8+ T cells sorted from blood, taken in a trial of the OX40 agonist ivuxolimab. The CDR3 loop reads CASTPGGSTYEQYF. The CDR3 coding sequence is TGTGCCAGTACCCCCGGGGGGTCGACCTACGAGCAGTACTTC.